This TCR beta chain comes out of a study of Ad26.COV2.S vaccination and SARS-CoV-2 variants. Generated by immunoSEQ multiplex PCR, the TCRdb table keeps only in-frame clones and is missing some. The sample shows approximately 350,000 clones, around 90% of them seen only once. This clone was detected only a few times. The CDR3 spans 15 residues. V was cut by 0 bases and J by 5 bases, with 10 bases left in between. Per the germline V gene, CDR1 is KGHSH and CDR2 is LQKENI. Specified treatment: 15 to 20 received Ad26.COV2.S at low or high dose, single or two shots; 5 received placebo; per-sample allocation not given. Sampling happened 63 days after the first vaccine or placebo injection.

This chain uses TRBV18 with TRBJ2-2, with D possibly being TRBD1 (5 bases). The sequencing here drew on peripheral blood, taken in a trial of Ad26.COV2.S vaccine versus placebo. The receptor was isolated from a person between 18 and 59 years old who received the Ad26.COV2.S COVID-19 vaccine or a placebo. The CDR3 DNA reads as TGTGCCAGCTCACCACCGTGGCAGGGAACCGGGGAGCTGTTTTTT. Its protein product is CASSPPWQGTGELFF. The full variable domain, its missing parts supplied by reference TRBV18 and TRBJ2-2, is NAGVMQNPRHLVRRRGQEARLRCSPMKGHSHVYWYRQLPEEGLKFMVYLQKENIIDESGMPKERFSAEFPKEGPSILRIQQVVRGDSAAYFCASSPPWQGTGELFFGEGSRLTVL.